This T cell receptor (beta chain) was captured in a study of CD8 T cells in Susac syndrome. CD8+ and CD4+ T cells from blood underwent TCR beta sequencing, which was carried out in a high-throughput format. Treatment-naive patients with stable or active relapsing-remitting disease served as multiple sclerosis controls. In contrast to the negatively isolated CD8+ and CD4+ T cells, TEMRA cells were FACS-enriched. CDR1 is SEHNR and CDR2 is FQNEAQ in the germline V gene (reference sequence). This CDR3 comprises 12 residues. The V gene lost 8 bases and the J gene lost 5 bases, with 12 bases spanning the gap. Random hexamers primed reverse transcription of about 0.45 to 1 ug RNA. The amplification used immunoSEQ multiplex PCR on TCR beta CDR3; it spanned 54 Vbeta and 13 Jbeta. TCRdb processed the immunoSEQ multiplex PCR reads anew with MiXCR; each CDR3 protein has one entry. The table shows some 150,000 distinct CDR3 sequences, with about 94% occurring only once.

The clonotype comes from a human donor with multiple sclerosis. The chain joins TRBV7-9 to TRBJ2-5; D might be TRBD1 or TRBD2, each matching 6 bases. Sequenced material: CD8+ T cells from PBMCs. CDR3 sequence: CASGGGVETQYF. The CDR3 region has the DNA TGTGCCAGCGGGGGCGGGGTGGAGACCCAGTACTTC. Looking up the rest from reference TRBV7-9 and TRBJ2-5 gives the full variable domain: DTGVSQNPRHKITKRGQNVTFRCDPISEHNRLYWYRQTLGQGPEFLTYFQNEAQLEKSRLLSDRFSAERPKGSFSTLEIQRTEQGDSAMYLCASGGGVETQYFGPGTRLLVL.